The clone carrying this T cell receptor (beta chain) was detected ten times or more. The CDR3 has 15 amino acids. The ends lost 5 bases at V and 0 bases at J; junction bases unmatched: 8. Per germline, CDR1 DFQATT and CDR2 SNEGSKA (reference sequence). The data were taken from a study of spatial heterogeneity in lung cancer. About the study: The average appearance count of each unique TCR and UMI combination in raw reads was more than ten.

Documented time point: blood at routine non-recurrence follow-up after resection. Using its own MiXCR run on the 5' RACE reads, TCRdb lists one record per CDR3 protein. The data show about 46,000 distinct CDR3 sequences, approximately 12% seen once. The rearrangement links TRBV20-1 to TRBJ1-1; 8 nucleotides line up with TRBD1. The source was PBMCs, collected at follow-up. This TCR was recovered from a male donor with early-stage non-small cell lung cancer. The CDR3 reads CSAAGTGPMNTEAFF. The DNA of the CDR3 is TGCAGTGCTGCCGGGACAGGACCTATGAACACTGAAGCTTTCTTT.